The rows below give T cell receptor beta chains drawn from one sample of a study of vaccination and CD4 T cells after COVID-19. TCRdb re-called the PCR reads through MiXCR, storing one row per CDR3 protein. The profile covers about 20,000 distinct CDR3 sequences, with approximately 50% appearing a single time and approximately 9.2% taken by the ten largest. These receptors have no identified antigens. Sequencing used CD4+ T cells from blood, cultured in vitro. These receptors came from a human donor who had recovered from COVID-19. Each CDR3 is given with its conserved first and last residue. D genes are given only for firm matches. The listing skips clone size in some rows; elsewhere it reads once, few, many or a size class.

d_call j_call v_call clone_size cdr3_aa cdr3_nt
. TRBJ1-1 TRBV30 . CAWSVLREAFF TGTGCCTGGAGTGTACTACGTGAAGCTTTCTTT
TRBD1 TRBJ1-5 TRBV20-1 . CSAVARGKRDQPQHF TGCAGTGCCGTTGCCAGGGGGAAAAGAGATCAGCCCCAGCATTTT
TRBD1 TRBJ1-2 TRBV11-2 . CASSSQGGNYGYTF TGTGCCAGCAGCTCCCAGGGGGGGAACTATGGCTACACCTTC
. TRBJ1-1 TRBV7-2 . CASSLELGFEAFF TGTGCCAGCAGCTTAGAACTGGGGTTCGAAGCTTTCTTT
TRBD1 TRBJ1-1 TRBV6-5 few CASSYHGTGLGNTEAFF TGTGCCAGCAGTTACCATGGGACAGGGTTGGGGAACACTGAAGCTTTCTTT
TRBD1 TRBJ2-5 TRBV19 . CASSPNRGPGQETQYF TGTGCCAGTAGCCCTAACAGGGGGCCGGGTCAAGAGACCCAGTACTTC
TRBD2 TRBJ2-1 TRBV20-1 . CSARDMTSGYNEQFF TGCAGTGCTAGAGATATGACTAGCGGGTACAATGAGCAGTTCTTC
TRBD2 TRBJ2-3 TRBV20-1 . CSAHSGRALADTQYF TGCAGTGCTCATAGCGGGAGGGCCCTGGCAGATACGCAGTATTTT
. TRBJ2-2 TRBV21-1 . CASAKREVTGELFF TGTGCCAGCGCGAAGCGGGAGGTAACCGGGGAGCTGTTTTTT
. TRBJ1-1 TRBV6-2/TRBV6-3 . CASSYLTGTMNTEAFF TGTGCCAGCAGTTACTTGACAGGAACGATGAACACTGAAGCTTTCTTT
. TRBJ1-1 TRBV6-1 . CASSEEDRNEAFF TGTGCCAGCAGTGAAGAAGACAGAAATGAAGCTTTCTTT
TRBD1 TRBJ1-5 TRBV6-1 few CASSDLQGAYQPQHF TGTGCCAGCAGTGATCTACAGGGGGCGTATCAGCCCCAGCATTTT
. TRBJ1-5 TRBV10-2 . CATQDRSNQPQHF TGCGCCACCCAGGACAGAAGCAATCAGCCCCAGCATTTT
TRBD1 TRBJ1-1 TRBV27 . CASLTGAGGTEAFF TGTGCCAGTCTTACAGGGGCTGGGGGGACTGAAGCTTTCTTT
. TRBJ1-1 TRBV10-1 . CASSADLNTEAFF TGCGCCAGCAGTGCGGACCTGAACACTGAAGCTTTCTTT
. TRBJ2-3 TRBV19 . CASSTLRLASTDTQYF TGTGCCAGTAGTACCCTACGACTGGCTAGCACAGATACGCAGTATTTT
. TRBJ1-2 TRBV20-1 . CSADSTNYGYTF TGCAGTGCTGACAGTACAAACTATGGCTACACCTTC
TRBD2 TRBJ2-7 TRBV24-1 . CATSDLKRGGDEQYF TGTGCCACCAGTGATTTGAAGCGGGGGGGCGACGAGCAGTACTTC
. TRBJ1-1 TRBV11-2 few CASSADRYMNTEAFF TGTGCCAGCAGCGCGGACAGATACATGAACACTGAAGCTTTCTTT
. TRBJ1-2 TRBV7-2 . CASSLGGGTMGYTF TGTGCCAGCAGCTTAGGAGGAGGGACAATGGGCTACACCTTC
TRBD1 TRBJ1-1 TRBV5-4 . CASSWTGGRTEAFF TGTGCCAGCAGCTGGACAGGGGGAAGGACTGAAGCTTTCTTT
. TRBJ1-1 TRBV27 few CASRVYRANTEAFF TGTGCCAGCCGAGTTTACAGGGCGAACACTGAAGCTTTCTTT
TRBD1 TRBJ1-2 TRBV12-3/TRBV12-4 . CASRPASGGDYGYTF TGTGCCAGCAGACCCGCCTCAGGGGGCGACTATGGCTACACCTTC
. TRBJ2-2 TRBV20-1 . CSAGPGSYTGELFF TGCAGTGCAGGACCCGGGAGTTACACCGGGGAGCTGTTTTTT
. TRBJ1-2 TRBV11-1 few CASSSDRGYGYTF TGTGCCAGCAGCTCGGACAGAGGGTATGGCTACACCTTC
. TRBJ1-1 TRBV20-1 . CSASGRNRAGETEAFF TGCAGTGCTAGCGGGCGAAACAGGGCAGGGGAGACTGAAGCTTTCTTT
TRBD1 TRBJ1-1 TRBV15 few CATSRGGTGPLGTEAFF TGTGCCACCAGCAGAGGGGGGACAGGGCCTCTTGGCACTGAAGCTTTCTTT
. TRBJ2-5 TRBV20-1 . CSANEFRGGQETQYF TGCAGTGCCAACGAATTTAGGGGGGGCCAAGAGACCCAGTACTTC
. TRBJ2-7 TRBV19 once CASSSRGSGSSYEQYF TGTGCCAGTAGTTCCAGGGGGAGCGGGAGCTCCTACGAGCAGTACTTC
. TRBJ2-5 TRBV20-1 . CSAEAGNQETQYF TGCAGTGCTGAGGCGGGGAACCAAGAGACCCAGTACTTC
TRBD2 TRBJ2-1 TRBV14 . CASSPGLAGNEQFF TGTGCCAGCAGCCCGGGACTAGCAGGCAATGAGCAGTTCTTC
TRBD1 TRBJ2-7 TRBV2 . CASTQTGFDEQYF TGTGCCAGCACCCAGACAGGGTTCGACGAGCAGTACTTC
TRBD1 TRBJ1-5 TRBV14 . CASSQGAGQPQHF TGTGCCAGCAGTCAGGGGGCCGGACAGCCCCAGCATTTT
. TRBJ1-1 TRBV29-1 . CAKKSGGDTEAFF TGCGCCAAAAAGTCCGGGGGGGACACTGAAGCTTTCTTT
TRBD1 TRBJ2-3 TRBV7-9 . CASSLAGQGARHTQYF TGTGCCAGCAGCTTAGCAGGACAGGGGGCCAGGCATACGCAGTATTTT
. TRBJ1-5 TRBV7-7 . CASSLGPNQPQHF TGTGCTAGCAGCTTAGGGCCGAATCAGCCCCAGCATTTT
. TRBJ1-5 TRBV19 few CASTDRGGNYQPQHF TGTGCCAGTACCGACCGGGGGGGAAACTATCAGCCCCAGCATTTT